The clone carrying this TCR beta chain has only one observation. Antigen specificity is unknown. CDR1 and CDR2 (germline): WSHSY, SAAADI. V lost 2 bases to trimming and J lost 5 bases, with 15 bases between them. The CDR3 consists of 15 residues. This specimen comes from a study of OX40 agonist ivuxolimab in advanced cancers. Study results and limitations: People who partly responded at 0.1-3.0 mg/kg had some of the least clonal expansion seen.

Here immunoSEQ multiplex PCR was the method, and the copy in TCRdb shows in-frame clones only, minus some. The repertoire consists of about 16,000 clones, with about 86% occurring once and the leading ten covering around 0.7%. Researchers took blood at baseline, on cycle 4 day 1, and on cycle 7 day 1. The sequencing here drew on CD4+ or CD8+ T cells sorted from blood, taken in a trial of the OX40 agonist ivuxolimab. The TCR was taken from an adult with an advanced solid tumor such as melanoma, head and neck, liver or kidney cancer. The V gene is TRBV10-2, the J gene TRBJ2-5; possibly TRBD2 for D (6 bases). For the CDR3, the DNA is TGCGCCAGCAGTGAGCCCAGGACGGGGAGGGAGACCCAGTACTTC. Translating it yields CASSEPRTGRETQYF.